Following are 26 T cell receptor beta chains from one sample sequenced in a study of T cells after yellow fever vaccination (dated by TCRdb to 2018 to 2020). The library was built by means of 5' RACE. The run used an Illumina NovaSeq 6000. The public sequencing data were trimmed at Q25 with fastp and processed into clonotypes with MiXCR by TCRdb, which kept only in-frame beta chains. Every distinct CDR3 protein forms one entry, paired with its most common genes and DNA. In this sample the table shows around 330,000 distinct CDR3 sequences, less than 4.5% of which occur a single time. The top ten hold about 25% of the sample. The sample's treatment or condition label, in plain terms: live attenuated yellow fever vaccine strain. Material: PBMCs, obtained on the day of the yellow fever booster vaccination. The source is a man between 18 and 35 years old who received the YFV17D yellow fever vaccine.

Ten or more counts support this clonotype. The chain combines TRBV2 with TRBJ2-5; tentatively, D is TRBD2 (6 bases). The CDR3 sequence is 13 residues long. Between the trimmed V and J ends, which lost 5 bases and 4 bases, there was a span of 11 bases. From germline, CDR1 is SNHLY and CDR2 FYNNEI. CDR3 DNA: TGTGCCAGCAGTAAATCTAGCGCAGAGACCCAGTACTTC. It yields the protein CASSKSSAETQYF.

This clonotype has a count of ten or more. This chain uses TRBV5-1 with TRBJ2-3, with TRBD2 matching over 12 bases. V gave up 4 bases and J gave up 7 bases; unmatched junction bases: 16. Per the germline V gene, CDR1 is SGHRS and CDR2 is YFSETQ. The CDR3 spans 18 residues. The CDR3 nucleotides read TGCGCCAGCAGCGCTGGCGCGGCTAGCGGGGGGGCCGTGTATACGCAGTATTTT. It specifies CASSAGAASGGAVYTQYF.

This clonotype was seen many times. This chain uses TRBV7-2 with TRBJ2-1; possible D gene TRBD1, 5 bases. V gave up 1 base and J gave up 3 bases, with 10 bases separating them. Per germline, CDR1 SGHTA and CDR2 FQGNSA. The CDR3 runs 15 residues. The chain's CDR3 is CASSLDFTGYNEQFF. CDR3 nucleotide sequence: TGTGCCAGCAGCTTAGATTTCACAGGCTACAATGAGCAGTTCTTC.

V is TRBV7-2 and J is TRBJ1-3; unclear D gene. Per the germline V gene, CDR1 is SGHTA and CDR2 is FQGNSA. This CDR3 is 15 amino acids long. Trimming removed 4 bases at V and 0 bases at J, with 10 bases between. The CDR3: CASSSASISGNTIYF. The CDR3 bases are TGTGCCAGCAGCTCCGCTTCAATCTCTGGAAACACCATATATTTT.

The V gene is TRBV7-2, the J gene TRBJ1-1; D is unresolved. This CDR3 region has 15 residues. Germline loops: CDR1 SGHTA, CDR2 FQGNSA. Trimming removed 5 bases from V and 0 bases from J, with 13 bases in between. DNA for the CDR3: TGTGCCAGCAGCCCCCCAGTGTTCATGAACACTGAAGCTTTCTTT. This codes for CASSPPVFMNTEAFF.

This clonotype was recorded at least ten times. V is TRBV18 and J is TRBJ1-5, with no clear D. The V end was cut by 6 bases, the J end by 3 bases, with 6 bases between. The germline V gene has CDR1 KGHSH and CDR2 LQKENI. The CDR3 runs to 12 residues. CDR3 sequence: CASSGPNQPQHF. For the CDR3, the DNA is TGTGCCAGCTCCGGACCCAATCAGCCCCAGCATTTT. The full variable domain, in which reference TRBV18 and TRBJ1-5 provide the parts outside the CDR3, is NAGVMQNPRHLVRRRGQEARLRCSPMKGHSHVYWYRQLPEEGLKFMVYLQKENIIDESGMPKERFSAEFPKEGPSILRIQQVVRGDSAAYFCASSGPNQPQHFGDGTRLSIL.

This clonotype has a count of ten or more. The V and J genes are TRBV5-4 and TRBJ2-1; D may match TRBD1 or TRBD2 (5 bases each). There are 14 residues in the CDR3. V was shortened by 0 bases and J by 4 bases, with 8 bases between the two germline ends. Germline values: CDR1 SGHNT, CDR2 YYREEE (reference sequence). The CDR3 nucleotides read TGTGCCAGCAGCTTGGTAGGGGAGTACAATGAGCAGTTCTTC. Amino acids: CASSLVGEYNEQFF.

This clonotype was observed a few times. This rearrangement joins TRBV9 to TRBJ2-4; weak D call: TRBD2 (5 bases). Looked up from germline, CDR1 is SGDLS and CDR2 is YYNGEE. The CDR3 length is 14 residues. V gave up 0 bases and J gave up 8 bases, with 12 bases separating them. CDR3 region: CASSVDALRDIQYF. CDR3 DNA: TGTGCCAGCAGCGTAGATGCCCTGAGGGACATTCAGTACTTC.

This clonotype was observed a handful of times. The rearrangement links TRBV6-6 to TRBJ2-2, with 7 bases that match TRBD2. The germline CDR1 and CDR2 sequences are MNHNY and SVGAGI (reference sequence). This CDR3 has 18 amino acids. After removal of 10 bases from V and 0 bases from J, the junction contained 17 bases not matched to a gene. Here the CDR3 DNA reads TGTGCCACCCGATTAACGCCGACTAGCTCGTCGAACACCGGGGAGCTGTTTTTT. Translated: CATRLTPTSSSNTGELFF.

At least ten counts were recorded for this clonotype. V and J are TRBV12-3 or TRBV12-4 and TRBJ1-1, with 9 positions matching TRBD1. Trimming took 8 bases from V and 1 from J; bases not matched to a gene: 8. The CDR3 runs 15 residues. This CDR3 is CASWHHRGRNTEAFF. CDR3 in DNA: TGTGCCAGCTGGCACCACAGGGGGCGGAACACTGAAGCTTTCTTT.

This clonotype occurred many times. The chain carries TRBV20-1 and TRBJ2-1; 10 bases fit TRBD2. The length of the CDR3 is 17 residues. V shed 3 bases and J 6 bases; nucleotides not matched to a gene: 14. Germline V gene sequence: CDR1 DFQATT, CDR2 SNEGSKA (reference sequence). The CDR3 reads CSARSLGAGGPLNEQFF. The CDR3 DNA follows: TGCAGTGCTAGGAGCTTGGGAGCGGGGGGGCCCCTCAATGAGCAGTTCTTC.

In its sample, this clonotype was seen many times. The chain couples TRBV10-3 to TRBJ2-1, with D unclear. V was trimmed by 3 bases and J by 0 bases, leaving 9 bases between them. Germline V lookup: CDR1 ENHRY, CDR2 SYGVKD. The CDR3 loop spans 15 amino acids. This CDR3 reads CAISEGESSYNEQFF. As DNA, the CDR3 is TGTGCCATCAGTGAAGGAGAGAGCTCCTACAATGAGCAGTTCTTC.

The chain employs TRBV6-2 or TRBV6-3 and TRBJ1-6; D not resolved. Germline CDR1 and CDR2: MNHEY and SVGEGT. V was pared by 5 bases and J by 11 bases, with 10 bases between. The CDR3 is 12 amino acids. The CDR3 DNA follows: TGTGCCAGCAGTGGATCGATCGCACCCCTCCACTTT. Translation gives CASSGSIAPLHF.

The genes are TRBV10-3 and TRBJ1-5; no clear D gene. Deletions cut 0 bases from V and 5 bases from J, with 8 bases between. CDR3 length: 14 residues. Germline CDR1 is ENHRY and CDR2 is SYGVKD. The CDR3 region has the DNA TGTGCCATCAGTGAGTCGTTAGGTGATCAGCCCCAGCATTTT. Encoded protein: CAISESLGDQPQHF.

This clonotype turned up a few times. The V call is TRBV23-1, the J call TRBJ2-6; D perhaps matches TRBD1 (5 bases). TRBV23-1 is an ORF, with its function uncertain. V lost 7 bases to trimming and J lost 0 bases, with 28 bases between them. This CDR3 has 21 residues. CDR3 DNA sequence: TGCGCCAGCAAACCCTCTCACCGGGTGGGCAGGGCCGACTCTGGGGCCAACGTCCTGACTTTC. Translated: CASKPSHRVGRADSGANVLTF.

The chain couples TRBV7-2 to TRBJ2-1, with TRBD1 matching 11 bases. The CDR3 has 16 residues. The V and J ends lost 5 bases and 2 bases, in that order; junction bases with no gene match: 5. The V gene's germline CDR1 is SGHTA and CDR2 FQGNSA. The CDR3 reads CASSTGTGGTYNEQFF. As DNA, the CDR3 is TGTGCCAGCAGCACCGGGACAGGGGGTACCTACAATGAGCAGTTCTTC.

This clonotype has a count of ten or more. The chain has TRBV20-1 and TRBJ2-1; 9 bases align to TRBD2. The V segment lost 6 bases and the J segment 1 base; nucleotides outside the gene matches: 7. The CDR3 runs to 15 residues. Germline CDR1 is DFQATT and CDR2 is SNEGSKA (reference sequence). This chain's CDR3 is CSAPAGGFSYNEQFF. Written as DNA, the CDR3 is TGCAGTGCACCGGCGGGGGGGTTTTCCTACAATGAGCAGTTCTTC.

This clonotype was seen many times. The V and J genes are TRBV7-9 and TRBJ2-5, with a tentative D call TRBD2 (6 bases). The germline V gene has CDR1 SEHNR and CDR2 FQNEAQ (reference sequence). CDR3 size: 16 residues. V lost 5 bases, J lost 3 bases, and 19 bases lay in between. CDR3 bases: TGTGCCAGCAGCCCTCCTGTGGGACTCGGAAAAGAGACCCAGTACTTC. Protein: CASSPPVGLGKETQYF.

This chain uses TRBV5-4 with TRBJ2-3; possibly TRBD1 for D (5 bases). The CDR3 length is 12 residues. Trimming pared 10 bases from V and 2 bases from J, leaving 11 bases between. From germline, CDR1 is SGHNT and CDR2 YYREEE (reference sequence). The CDR3 loop reads CAGRTNTDTQYF. CDR3 in DNA: TGTGCCGGTAGGACAAACACAGATACGCAGTATTTT. Filled out from reference TRBV5-4 and TRBJ2-3, the complete variable domain reads ETGVTQSPTHLIKTRGQQVTLRCSSQSGHNTVSWYQQALGQGPQFIFQYYREEENGRGNFPPRFSGLQFPNYSSELNVNALELDDSALYLCAGRTNTDTQYFGPGTRLTVL.

There are many counts of this clonotype. The chain is built from TRBV5-5 and TRBJ2-3; unclear D gene. This CDR3 region has 13 residues. The germline V gene has CDR1 SGHKS and CDR2 YYEKEE (reference sequence). Trimming left V 2 bases short and J 4 bases short, with 8 bases between. CDR3 protein: CASSFDGPDTQYF. The CDR3 DNA reads TGTGCCAGCAGCTTCGACGGGCCAGATACGCAGTATTTT.

In its sample, this clonotype was seen many times. CDR3 in DNA: TGTGCCAGCAGATACCCGGGACTAGCGGGCAATGAGCAGTTCTTC. Translation gives CASRYPGLAGNEQFF. J is TRBJ2-1 and V is TRBV5-6; 12 positions agree with TRBD2. V lost 5 bases and J lost 6; bases outside the gene matches: 6. The CDR3 is 15 residues long. Germline CDR1 and CDR2: SGHDT and YYEEEE.

This clonotype showed up many times. CDR3 in DNA: TGTGCCAGCAGCTTAGGGGGACAGGGGCCCGAGCAGTACTTC. Its protein product is CASSLGGQGPEQYF. The V gene is TRBV7-9, the J gene TRBJ2-7; 10 nucleotides agree with TRBD1. In germline, CDR1 is SEHNR, CDR2 FQNEAQ (reference sequence). With 1 base clipped from V and 6 bases from J, the junction kept 3 bases outside the gene matches. The CDR3 has 14 residues. The full variable domain, its missing parts supplied by reference TRBV7-9 and TRBJ2-7, is DTGVSQNPRHKITKRGQNVTFRCDPISEHNRLYWYRQTLGQGPEFLTYFQNEAQLEKSRLLSDRFSAERPKGSFSTLEIQRTEQGDSAMYLCASSLGGQGPEQYFGPGTRLTVT.

The sample holds many counts of this clonotype. The chain couples TRBV3-1 to TRBJ2-5; 9 nucleotides align to TRBD2. Germline trimming cut 1 base from V and 2 bases from J; bases unmatched to any gene: 5. Germline loops: CDR1 LGHDT, CDR2 YNNKEL (reference sequence). CDR3 size: 16 residues. CDR3 protein: CASSQVLAGLQETQYF. Written as DNA, the CDR3 is TGTGCCAGCAGCCAAGTCCTAGCGGGGTTGCAAGAGACCCAGTACTTC.

Only a few counts were recorded for this clonotype. The V and J genes are TRBV7-4 and TRBJ2-1, with 8 bases identical to TRBD2. The length of the CDR3 is 15 residues. J was trimmed by 3 bases and V by 7 bases; bases with no gene match: 8. Germline V gene data show CDR1 as SGHVT and CDR2 as SQSDAQ. CDR3 nucleotides: TGTGCCAGCACCATCTATGGGACTAGCTACAATGAGCAGTTCTTC. Translated: CASTIYGTSYNEQFF.

This clonotype was counted at least ten times. The chain couples TRBV2 to TRBJ2-5; TRBD2 agrees at 7 bases. This CDR3 is built from 15 residues. The V gene end was trimmed by 3 bases and the J gene end by 4 bases; junction bases not matched to a gene: 8. The germline CDR1 and CDR2 sequences are SNHLY and FYNNEI. The CDR3 sequence is CASSEGRGKRETQYF. DNA for the CDR3: TGTGCCAGCAGTGAGGGGCGGGGGAAGAGAGAGACCCAGTACTTC.

This clonotype showed up just a few times. The chain couples TRBV18 to TRBJ2-2; D uncertain. V lost 5 bases to trimming and J lost 0 bases, with 4 bases between them. Looked up from germline, CDR1 is KGHSH and CDR2 is LQKENI. CDR3 length: 13 residues. The CDR3 DNA sequence: TGTGCCAGCTCAGCATCGAACACCGGGGAGCTGTTTTTT. Protein sequence: CASSASNTGELFF.